Listed below are T cell receptor beta chains from one sample, sequenced in a study of kidney transplant recipient with SARS-CoV-2 infection. In TCRdb, the reads were re-called with MiXCR into one record per CDR3 protein. The data hold about 250,000 distinct CDR3 sequences, with around 30% observed a single time. The source material was a blood sample, sampled at baseline and on day 111 from a kidney transplant recipient. These receptors came from a male patient aged 25-45 years who had COVID-19 and was a kidney transplant recipient. Part of the T cell pool may stem from the graft donor. Both conserved end residues are part of each CDR3. D genes are given only for firm matches. Not all rows give a size; the values are once, few, many and, for expanded clones, a class.

v_gene: TRBV3-1; d_gene: TRBD2; abundance: many; j_gene: TRBJ2-7; CDR3nt: TGTGCCAGCAGCCAAGAAGGAGGCGGGAGGGAACTCTACGCGCAGTACTTC; CDR3aa: CASSQEGGGRELYAQYF
v_gene: TRBV19; d_gene: TRBD2; abundance: few; j_gene: TRBJ2-1; CDR3nt: TGTGCCAGTAGTACCACTAGCGGGAGGGTTAATGAGCAGTTCTTC; CDR3aa: CASSTTSGRVNEQFF
v_gene: TRBV6-5; d_gene: TRBD1; abundance: many; j_gene: TRBJ1-1; CDR3nt: TGTGCCAGCAGTTGGACAGGGATAGCTTTCTTT; CDR3aa: CASSWTGIAFF
v_gene: TRBV3-1; d_gene: NA; abundance: many; j_gene: TRBJ2-7; CDR3nt: TGTGCCAAGCAGCGGGCTGTATCCCATTTCGTGTTAGACGAGCAGTACTTC; CDR3aa: CAKQRAVSHFVLDEQYF
v_gene: TRBV3-1; d_gene: NA; abundance: few; j_gene: TRBJ2-5; CDR3nt: TGTGCCAGCAGCCAAGGGGCCAGCGGCTATCAAGAGACCCAGTACTTC; CDR3aa: CASSQGASGYQETQYF
v_gene: TRBV9; d_gene: NA; abundance: many; j_gene: TRBJ1-1; CDR3nt: TGTGCCAGCAGCGTAGCTGGGGGCAACACTGAAGCTTTCTTT; CDR3aa: CASSVAGGNTEAFF
v_gene: TRBV6-8; d_gene: NA; abundance: NA; j_gene: TRBJ1-2; CDR3nt: TGTGCCAGCAGTGGTGTACAACGCTCTAGAAAGACCTATGGCTACGCCTTC; CDR3aa: CASSGVQRSRKTYGYAF
v_gene: TRBV7-9; d_gene: NA; abundance: many; j_gene: TRBJ2-2; CDR3nt: TGTGCCAGCAGGCGCCTGGACACCGGGGAGCTGTTTTTT; CDR3aa: CASRRLDTGELFF
v_gene: TRBV16; d_gene: NA; abundance: NA; j_gene: TRBJ1-2; CDR3nt: TGTGCCAGCAGCTATTTTGAGGTCGTTAGAAAGACCTATGGCTACACCTTC; CDR3aa: CASSYFEVVRKTYGYTF
v_gene: TRBV3-2; d_gene: NA; abundance: few; j_gene: TRBJ2-5; CDR3nt: TGTGCCAGCAGCCAACCAGGCGGCAAGACCCAGTACTTC; CDR3aa: CASSQPGGKTQYF
v_gene: TRBV7-9; d_gene: NA; abundance: many; j_gene: TRBJ2-1; CDR3nt: TGTGCCAGCAGCAATGTGGATGAGCAGTTCTTC; CDR3aa: CASSNVDEQFF
v_gene: TRBV24-1; d_gene: NA; abundance: many; j_gene: TRBJ2-7; CDR3nt: TGTGCCACCAGTGATCGGGTTCTCTACGAGCAGTACTTC; CDR3aa: CATSDRVLYEQYF
v_gene: TRBV9; d_gene: TRBD1; abundance: many; j_gene: TRBJ2-5; CDR3nt: TGTGCCAGCAGCGTAGGACAGGGGCTTAGAGAGACCCAGTACTTC; CDR3aa: CASSVGQGLRETQYF
v_gene: TRBV12-3/TRBV12-4; d_gene: NA; abundance: many; j_gene: TRBJ1-2; CDR3nt: TGTGCCAGCAGTCTTTCCGTCACAGCAGGAAAGACCTATGGCTACACCTTC; CDR3aa: CASSLSVTAGKTYGYTF
v_gene: TRBV11-3; d_gene: NA; abundance: many; j_gene: TRBJ2-5; CDR3nt: TGTGCCAGCAGCTGCAGCCTTTCCGATGATGCGGAGACCCAGTACTTC; CDR3aa: CASSCSLSDDAETQYF
v_gene: TRBV11-3; d_gene: TRBD1; abundance: few; j_gene: TRBJ1-1; CDR3nt: TGTGCCAGCAGCCACAGGGGGCGGGGGCACACTGAAGCTTTCTTT; CDR3aa: CASSHRGRGHTEAFF
v_gene: TRBV12-5; d_gene: NA; abundance: many; j_gene: TRBJ2-1; CDR3nt: TGTGCTAGTGACGGACCGGGACTTCACTACAATGAGCAGTTCTTC; CDR3aa: CASDGPGLHYNEQFF
v_gene: TRBV2; d_gene: NA; abundance: few; j_gene: TRBJ2-1; CDR3nt: TGTGCCAGCAGCGGTATATCTTTCCATGAGCAGTTCTTC; CDR3aa: CASSGISFHEQFF
v_gene: TRBV9; d_gene: NA; abundance: many; j_gene: TRBJ2-7; CDR3nt: TGTGCCAGCAGCCTCAGGGACGGAACCTACGAGCAGTACTTC; CDR3aa: CASSLRDGTYEQYF
v_gene: TRBV7-6; d_gene: TRBD2; abundance: few; j_gene: TRBJ2-3; CDR3nt: TGTGCCAGCAGCTTCAGCGGGATTGACTCAGATACGCAGTATTTT; CDR3aa: CASSFSGIDSDTQYF
v_gene: TRBV4-1; d_gene: NA; abundance: NA; j_gene: TRBJ1-2; CDR3nt: TGCGCCAGCAGCGTTATAGGCTGGAACCGAAAGACCTATGGCTACACCTTC; CDR3aa: CASSVIGWNRKTYGYTF
v_gene: TRBV3-1; d_gene: NA; abundance: many; j_gene: TRBJ2-5; CDR3nt: TGTGCCAGCAGCCTGAGTTGTCCCATTTCTTTCTCTGAGACCCAGTACTTC; CDR3aa: CASSLSCPISFSETQYF
v_gene: TRBV10-3; d_gene: NA; abundance: few; j_gene: TRBJ2-1; CDR3nt: TGTGGGAGTGCGAGTAGCGTCGGGAATGAGCAGTTCTTC; CDR3aa: CGSASSVGNEQFF
v_gene: TRBV15; d_gene: NA; abundance: many; j_gene: TRBJ1-1; CDR3nt: TGTGCCACCAGCAGACGGGGTGGCACTGAAGCTTTCTTT; CDR3aa: CATSRRGGTEAFF
v_gene: TRBV12-3/TRBV12-4; d_gene: NA; abundance: many; j_gene: TRBJ1-3; CDR3nt: TGTGCCAGCAGTTTCGTAGCCTCTGGAAACACCATATATTTT; CDR3aa: CASSFVASGNTIYF
v_gene: TRBV7-3; d_gene: NA; abundance: many; j_gene: TRBJ2-1; CDR3nt: TGTGCCAGCAGCTTCTACTTAGTCCCCTACAATGAGCAGTTCTTC; CDR3aa: CASSFYLVPYNEQFF
v_gene: TRBV9; d_gene: TRBD2; abundance: NA; j_gene: TRBJ2-1; CDR3nt: TGTGCCAGCAGCGTGACTAGCGGGCTCCCTAATGAGCAGTTCTTC; CDR3aa: CASSVTSGLPNEQFF
v_gene: TRBV16; d_gene: NA; abundance: many; j_gene: TRBJ1-2; CDR3nt: TGTGCCAGCAGCGCAGTGGGGGTCGTTAGAAAGACCTATGGCTACACCTTC; CDR3aa: CASSAVGVVRKTYGYTF
v_gene: TRBV30; d_gene: NA; abundance: many; j_gene: TRBJ2-1; CDR3nt: TGTGCCTGGCTGCAACCGGGACCTACCTACAATGAGCAGTTCTTC; CDR3aa: CAWLQPGPTYNEQFF
v_gene: TRBV5-1; d_gene: NA; abundance: many; j_gene: TRBJ2-3; CDR3nt: TGCGCCAGCAGCGGCTGGGGCAGCAGACAGCCAGATACGCAGTATTTT; CDR3aa: CASSGWGSRQPDTQYF
v_gene: TRBV20-1; d_gene: TRBD1; abundance: few; j_gene: TRBJ2-3; CDR3nt: TGCAGTGCTAGAGATATTAGACAGGGTGAGGATACGCAGTATTTT; CDR3aa: CSARDIRQGEDTQYF
v_gene: TRBV28; d_gene: NA; abundance: many; j_gene: TRBJ1-1; CDR3nt: TGTGCCAGCAGCCTCCCCGGGACTGGAGGGACTGAAGCTTTCTTT; CDR3aa: CASSLPGTGGTEAFF
v_gene: TRBV7-3; d_gene: TRBD1; abundance: many; j_gene: TRBJ2-6; CDR3nt: TGTGCCAGCAGCCCCCGGGGACAGTCTTTCTCTGGGGCCAACGTCCTGACTTTC; CDR3aa: CASSPRGQSFSGANVLTF
v_gene: TRBV6-6; d_gene: NA; abundance: many; j_gene: TRBJ1-5; CDR3nt: TGTGCCAGTAACTCCAAGGGAGATAGCAATCAGCCCCAGCATTTT; CDR3aa: CASNSKGDSNQPQHF
v_gene: TRBV5-8; d_gene: TRBD2; abundance: many; j_gene: TRBJ2-2; CDR3nt: TGTGCCAGCAGCTTTGGACTAGCGGTGAACACCGGGGAGCTGTTTTTT; CDR3aa: CASSFGLAVNTGELFF
v_gene: TRBV12-2; d_gene: NA; abundance: once; j_gene: TRBJ2-1; CDR3nt: TGTGCAAGTCGCTCCTGGGCTAGCGGGGAGGGGCACAATGAGCAGTTCTTC; CDR3aa: CASRSWASGEGHNEQFF
v_gene: TRBV3-1; d_gene: NA; abundance: many; j_gene: TRBJ2-5; CDR3nt: TGTGCCAGCAGCACCACCGATCCCATTTCTTTCTCTGAGACCCAGTACTTC; CDR3aa: CASSTTDPISFSETQYF
v_gene: TRBV10-3; d_gene: TRBD1; abundance: many; j_gene: TRBJ1-2; CDR3nt: TGTGCCATCATAGACACAACACAGGGGGCACGGGGCTACACCTTC; CDR3aa: CAIIDTTQGARGYTF
v_gene: TRBV28; d_gene: TRBD2; abundance: NA; j_gene: TRBJ2-1; CDR3nt: TGTGCCAGCCGGAGGACTAGCGGGAGATTCGGGTACAATGAGCAGTTCTTC; CDR3aa: CASRRTSGRFGYNEQFF
v_gene: TRBV28; d_gene: NA; abundance: NA; j_gene: TRBJ2-7; CDR3nt: TGTGCCGGCAGTTTGAGGACAGACTCCTACGAGCAGTACTTC; CDR3aa: CAGSLRTDSYEQYF
v_gene: TRBV7-6; d_gene: NA; abundance: many; j_gene: TRBJ1-5; CDR3nt: TGTGCCAGCAGCTCCTCGACGGGGGGCAATCAGCCCCAGCATTTT; CDR3aa: CASSSSTGGNQPQHF
v_gene: TRBV7-5; d_gene: NA; abundance: many; j_gene: TRBJ1-2; CDR3nt: NA; CDR3aa: CISVPEKIYEVGKTYGYTF
v_gene: TRBV29-1; d_gene: NA; abundance: many; j_gene: TRBJ1-2; CDR3nt: TGCAGCGTTGATAGGAATCGGGACTATGGCTACACCTTC; CDR3aa: CSVDRNRDYGYTF
v_gene: TRBV20-1; d_gene: NA; abundance: NA; j_gene: TRBJ2-1; CDR3nt: TGCAGTGCCCAGGGGGGGGGAGACAATGAGCAGTTCTTC; CDR3aa: CSAQGGGDNEQFF
v_gene: TRBV2; d_gene: NA; abundance: NA; j_gene: TRBJ2-3; CDR3nt: TGTGCCAGCACAGGTCTCACTAGCACAGATACGCAGTATTTT; CDR3aa: CASTGLTSTDTQYF